One sample yielded the 24 T cell receptor beta chains listed below, sequenced in a study of a mutant IDH1 vaccine in newly diagnosed glioma. The sample's time point: baseline, week 1 (first vaccination visit). Treatment reported: pre-vaccination baseline after standard-of-care therapy. TCRdb's table, derived via immunoSEQ multiplex PCR, lists solely in-frame clones and lacks some. The repertoire holds 80,000 to 100,000 clones, with around 80% as singletons. The sample consisted of PBMCs, taken from a glioma patient treated with radiotherapy, temozolomide or both. Every receptor here comes from a man between 40 and 49 years old with glioma. Some clones in this sample may be carry-over from other donors' samples.

The chain uses TRBV6-5 and TRBJ2-7; D gene unclear. The length of the CDR3 is 13 residues. Germline CDR1 and CDR2: MNHEY and SVGAGI. The V and J ends lost 5 bases and 5 bases respectively, with 13 bases between them. The DNA for the CDR3 is TGTGCCAGCAGTCTATCCCCTTTGGACGAGCAGTACTTC. Its translation is CASSLSPLDEQYF.

This sequence joins TRBV30 and TRBJ1-2, with D possibly matching TRBD1 (6 bases). The CDR3 totals 13 residues. From germline, CDR1 is GTSNPN and CDR2 SVGIG (reference sequence). V gave up 2 bases and J gave up 6 bases, with 13 bases separating them. As DNA, the CDR3 is TGTGCCTGGAGTATCGGGACATCGAATGGCTACACCTTC. This sequence encodes CAWSIGTSNGYTF.

The chain is built from TRBV10-3 and TRBJ1-3, with D possibly being TRBD1 (5 bases). This CDR3 has 13 residues. V shed 11 bases and J shed 4 bases, with 15 bases lying between them. The germline V gene encodes CDR1 ENHRY and CDR2 SYGVKD. The chain's CDR3 is CAGATQAGNTIYF. The CDR3 nucleotides read TGTGCCGGGGCGACTCAGGCCGGAAACACCATATATTTT.

The chain uses TRBV5-4 and TRBJ1-5; no reliable D call. Deletions cut 0 bases from V and 1 base from J, with 8 bases between. This CDR3 is built from 15 residues. Per germline, CDR1 SGHNT and CDR2 YYREEE (reference sequence). The CDR3 is CASSLGAGSNQPQHF. CDR3 DNA: TGTGCCAGCAGCTTGGGCGCGGGGAGCAATCAGCCCCAGCATTTT. The complete variable domain, with remaining parts taken from reference TRBV5-4 and TRBJ1-5, reads ETGVTQSPTHLIKTRGQQVTLRCSSQSGHNTVSWYQQALGQGPQFIFQYYREEENGRGNFPPRFSGLQFPNYSSELNVNALELDDSALYLCASSLGAGSNQPQHFGDGTRLSIL.

There are a few counts of this clone. This chain uses TRBV4-2 with TRBJ1-3; D remains unclear. The CDR3 length is 16 residues. The V end lost 1 base, the J end lost 0 bases, and 10 bases lay between the germline ends. Per germline, CDR1 LGHNA and CDR2 YNFKEQ. This CDR3 reads CASSQGRANSGNTIYF. DNA of the CDR3: TGTGCCAGCAGCCAAGGGAGGGCTAACTCTGGAAACACCATATATTTT.

The V and J genes are TRBV13 and TRBJ2-1; D perhaps matches TRBD2 (5 bases). This CDR3 spans 15 amino acids. CDR1 and CDR2 (germline): PRHDT, FYEKMQ (reference sequence). V lost 7 bases and J 5 bases, leaving 18 bases between the germline ends. The chain's CDR3 is CASTQVVWGDNEQFF. In nucleotides, the CDR3 is TGTGCCAGCACACAAGTCGTGTGGGGAGACAATGAGCAGTTCTTC. The whole variable domain, remainder taken from reference TRBV13 and TRBJ2-1, is AAGVIQSPRHLIKEKRETATLKCYPIPRHDTVYWYQQGPGQDPQFLISFYEKMQSDKGSIPDRFSAQQFSDYHSELNMSSLELGDSALYFCASTQVVWGDNEQFFGPGTRLTVL.

The chain couples TRBV5-4 to TRBJ2-7, with D uncertain. CDR1 and CDR2 (germline): SGHNT, YYREEE (reference sequence). The CDR3 has 13 amino acids. With 1 base removed from V and 6 bases from J, the gap between germline ends came to 11 bases. In DNA, the CDR3 is TGTGCCAGCAGCTTGCCCGATGGGTTCGAGCAGTACTTC. Translation: CASSLPDGFEQYF.

The chain combines TRBV2 with TRBJ1-3; the D is unclear. The CDR3 has 13 residues. From germline, CDR1 is SNHLY and CDR2 FYNNEI. Trimming left V 2 bases short and J 1 base short, with 3 bases between. The CDR3 is CASSEMSGNTIYF. The CDR3 DNA follows: TGTGCCAGCAGTGAAATGTCTGGAAACACCATATATTTT.

The chain couples TRBV19 to TRBJ2-3, with D perhaps matching TRBD2 (6 bases). This CDR3 region has 13 residues. Germline loops: CDR1 LNHDA, CDR2 SQIVND (reference sequence). V shed 6 bases and J shed 6 bases, with 13 bases lying between them. This CDR3 is CASSETSFDTQYF. In nucleotides, the CDR3 is TGTGCCAGTAGCGAGACTAGTTTTGATACGCAGTATTTT.

The gene calls are TRBV10-3 and TRBJ1-2; D gene uncertain. The CDR3 has 14 residues. Germline values: CDR1 ENHRY, CDR2 SYGVKD. Trimming took off 3 bases at V and 3 bases at J, with 11 bases between the two ends. CDR3 amino acids: CAISDQAPDYGYTF. The CDR3 coding sequence is TGTGCCATCAGTGACCAGGCGCCGGACTATGGCTACACCTTC.

This sequence joins TRBV7-9 and TRBJ2-7, with D tentatively TRBD1 (5 bases). The CDR3 spans 13 residues. Germline loops: CDR1 SEHNR, CDR2 FQNEAQ (reference sequence). V lost 2 bases, J lost 5 bases, and 10 bases lay in between. CDR3 residues: CASSLRQGHEQYF. CDR3 nucleotides: TGTGCCAGCAGCTTACGGCAGGGCCACGAGCAGTACTTC.

This clone occurred many times. This chain connects TRBV5-8 to TRBJ2-3, with D unresolved. CDR3 length: 14 residues. Germline-derived CDR1 and CDR2 are SGHTS and YDEGEE. The V end was cut by 2 bases, the J end by 6 bases, with 13 bases between. The DNA for the CDR3 is TGTGCCAGCAGCTTCTTAAGCTTCGCCGATACGCAGTATTTT. It is translated as CASSFLSFADTQYF.

The chain uses TRBV13 and TRBJ2-3; D gene unclear. CDR1 and CDR2 from the germline V gene are PRHDT and FYEKMQ (reference sequence). Trimming cost V 3 bases and J 6 bases, with 13 bases left between them. The CDR3 loop spans 14 amino acids. As DNA, the CDR3 is TGTGCCAGCAGCTTCGCTCGCCCGACGGATACGCAGTATTTT. It codes for CASSFARPTDTQYF. The variable domain in full, completed from reference TRBV13 and TRBJ2-3, reads AAGVIQSPRHLIKEKRETATLKCYPIPRHDTVYWYQQGPGQDPQFLISFYEKMQSDKGSIPDRFSAQQFSDYHSELNMSSLELGDSALYFCASSFARPTDTQYFGPGTRLTVL.

The chain employs TRBV5-1 and TRBJ2-2, with TRBD2 matching over 8 bases. Germline assignment: CDR1 SGHRS and CDR2 YFSETQ. The junction had 11 bases not matched to a gene; V was cut back by 3 bases and J by 4 bases. CDR3 length: 17 residues. The CDR3 here is CASSSSGGSGGTGELFF. The CDR3 region has the DNA TGCGCCAGCAGCTCCTCGGGGGGCAGCGGGGGCACCGGGGAGCTGTTTTTT.

There are a few counts of this clone. V and J are TRBV10-3 and TRBJ1-1; a possible D gene is TRBD1 (6 bases). Germline assignment: CDR1 ENHRY and CDR2 SYGVKD. The CDR3 contains 15 residues. V was pared by 0 bases and J by 6 bases, with 14 bases between. DNA for the CDR3: TGTGCCATCAGTGAGTCCGCCAGGGGAAGGTCTGAAGCTTTCTTT. Translation gives CAISESARGRSEAFF.

The J gene is TRBJ2-1, the V gene TRBV5-1, with 7 bases that match TRBD2. Trimming at V came to 4 bases and at J to 2 bases, leaving 6 bases not matched to a gene. The CDR3 runs to 15 residues. Looked up from germline, CDR1 is SGHRS and CDR2 is YFSETQ. For the CDR3, the DNA is TGCGCCAGCAGCATCGGACTAGAGACCTACAATGAGCAGTTCTTC. This encodes CASSIGLETYNEQFF.

The V and J genes are TRBV29-1 and TRBJ2-1; unclear D gene. This CDR3 region has 11 residues. Germline V gives CDR1 SQVTM, CDR2 ANQGSEA. Trimming left V 4 bases short and J 7 bases short, with 8 bases between. DNA for the CDR3: TGCAGCGTTGCAGGTAAAAATGAGCAGTTCTTC. Translated: CSVAGKNEQFF.

The genes are TRBV19 and TRBJ1-5, with D unresolved. With 6 bases removed from V and 3 bases from J, the gap between germline ends came to 12 bases. CDR3 length: 14 residues. The germline V gene has CDR1 LNHDA and CDR2 SQIVND (reference sequence). CDR3: CASSIRRDNQPQHF. The CDR3 nucleotides read TGTGCCAGTAGCATCCGAAGGGACAATCAGCCCCAGCATTTT. Supplemented by reference TRBV19 and TRBJ1-5, the full variable domain reads DGGITQSPKYLFRKEGQNVTLSCEQNLNHDAMYWYRQDPGQGLRLIYYSQIVNDFQKGDIAEGYSVSREKKESFPLTVTSAQKNPTAFYLCASSIRRDNQPQHFGDGTRLSIL.

The chain has TRBV15 and TRBJ1-4; D is perhaps TRBD1 (6 bases). The germline CDR1 and CDR2 sequences are LNHNV and YYDKDF (reference sequence). CDR3 length: 15 residues. Trimming pared 1 base from V and 7 bases from J, leaving 13 bases between. CDR3 DNA: TGTGCCACCAGCAGAGGCAGGGGAATGAGTGAAAAACTGTTTTTT. Translation gives CATSRGRGMSEKLFF.

V usage is TRBV18 and J usage is TRBJ1-2, with TRBD1 as a possible D gene (5 bases). Between the trimmed V and J ends, which lost 3 bases and 7 bases, there was a span of 18 bases. Germline CDR1 and CDR2: KGHSH and LQKENI. This CDR3 is built from 15 residues. The CDR3: CASSPNRGNGAGYTF. In nucleotides, the CDR3 is TGTGCCAGCTCACCTAATCGGGGGAATGGTGCTGGCTACACCTTC.

The V call is TRBV5-1, the J call TRBJ2-2, with 8 nucleotides matching TRBD2. There are 14 residues in the CDR3. Trimming took 7 bases from V and 4 from J; bases not matched to a gene: 6. Germline V gene sequence: CDR1 SGHRS, CDR2 YFSETQ. The DNA of the CDR3 is TGCGCCAGCTCCTCGGGGGGGGTCACCGGGGAGCTGTTTTTT. Translation: CASSSGGVTGELFF.

The chain carries TRBV10-1 and TRBJ2-5; D possibly matches TRBD1 or TRBD2 (6 bases each). CDR3 length: 15 residues. Germline CDR1 is WNHNN and CDR2 is SYGVQD (reference sequence). Trimming removed 3 bases from V and 1 base from J, with 12 bases in between. CDR3 sequence: CASSEGGMSQETQYF. As DNA, the CDR3 is TGCGCCAGCAGTGAAGGGGGGATGAGCCAAGAGACCCAGTACTTC.

J is TRBJ1-1 and V is TRBV18; the match to TRBD1 covers 8 bases. Germline trimming cut 5 bases from V and 3 bases from J; bases unmatched to any gene: 2. Germline assignment: CDR1 KGHSH and CDR2 LQKENI. The length of the CDR3 is 13 residues. The DNA of the CDR3 is TGTGCCAGCTCATCGGGACAGGACACTGAAGCTTTCTTT. It specifies CASSSGQDTEAFF.

V gene TRBV5-1 combines with J gene TRBJ2-7; 9 nucleotides agree with TRBD1. In germline, CDR1 is SGHRS, CDR2 YFSETQ. This CDR3 has 14 amino acids. Germline trimming cut 0 bases from V and 6 bases from J; bases unmatched to any gene: 4. The CDR3 sequence is CASSLEGQGGEQYF. CDR3 coding DNA: TGCGCCAGCAGCTTGGAGGGACAGGGCGGCGAGCAGTACTTC.